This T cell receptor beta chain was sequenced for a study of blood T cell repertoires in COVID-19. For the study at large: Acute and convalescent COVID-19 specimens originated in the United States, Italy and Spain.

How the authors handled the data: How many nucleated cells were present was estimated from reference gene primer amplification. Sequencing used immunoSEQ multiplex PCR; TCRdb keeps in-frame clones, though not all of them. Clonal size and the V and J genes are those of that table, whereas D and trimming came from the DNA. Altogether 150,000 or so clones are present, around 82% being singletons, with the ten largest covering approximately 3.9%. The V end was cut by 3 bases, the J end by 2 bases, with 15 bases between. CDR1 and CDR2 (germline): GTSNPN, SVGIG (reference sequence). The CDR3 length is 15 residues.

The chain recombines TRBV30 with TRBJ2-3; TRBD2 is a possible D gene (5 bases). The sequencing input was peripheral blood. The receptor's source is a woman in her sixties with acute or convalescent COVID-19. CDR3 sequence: CAWSKGLVNTDTQYF. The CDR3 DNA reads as TGTGCCTGGAGCAAAGGACTTGTGAACACAGATACGCAGTATTTT. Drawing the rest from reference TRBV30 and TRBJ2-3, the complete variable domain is SQTIHQWPATLVQPVGSPLSLECTVEGTSNPNLYWYRQAAGRGLQLLFYSVGIGQISSEVPQNLSASRPQDRQFILSSKKLLLSDSGFYLCAWSKGLVNTDTQYFGPGTRLTVL.